The 7 T cell receptor beta chains reported below all come from one sample, sequenced in a study of CD8+ T cells in alopecia areata. cDNA prepared by RNA extraction and subsequent reverse transcription served as the template for sequencing. Assay: immunoSEQ multiplex PCR; the TCRdb copy retains only in-frame clones and omits some. The sample has under 9,000 clones, none seen only once. Combined cutaneous lymph node cells underwent sorting by CD4, CD8alpha, NKG2D, NKG2ACE and additional markers. Sequencing used CD8+ T cells sorted from a lymph node. These receptors were taken from a C3H/HeJ mouse with alopecia areata. For this strain, the MHC haplotype corresponds to H2-k.

In its sample, this clone was seen a few times. Here the gene names and germline are mouse. The read halts 4 residues ahead of the CDR3 end, with the missing end drawn from the germline J gene. This rearrangement joins TRBV13-3 to TRBJ1-1; no clear D. CDR1 and CDR2 from the germline V gene are NNHDY and SYVADS. There are 13 residues in the CDR3. The V and J ends lost 1 base and 1 base respectively, with 5 bases between them. The CDR3 sequence: CASSDQKNTEVFF. The covered CDR3 bases are TGTGCCAGCAGTGATCAGAAAAACACA.

This clone is categorized as medium-sized (0.01 to 0.1%). Each gene name is a mouse one. The sequenced fragment ends 4 residues before the CDR3 boundary, so the rest is inferred from the germline J gene. This chain joins TRBV1 and TRBJ2-3; 8 bases agree with TRBD2. Germline V gene data show CDR1 as NSQYPW and CDR2 as LRSPGD (reference sequence). The junction had 2 bases not matched to a gene; V was cut back by 0 bases and J by 0 bases. This CDR3 contains 16 residues. The sequenced part of the CDR3 DNA is TGCACCTGCAGTGCAGAAGACTGGGGAAGTGCAGAA. It translates to CTCSAEDWGSAE. The full CDR3 is CTCSAEDWGSAETLYF.

With respect to this clone: Gene names and germline match the mouse. The CDR3 protein is CASSDPGGHQDTQYF. The CDR3 bases that were read are TGTGCCAGCAGTGATCCGGGGGGGCACCAAGAC. The V gene is TRBV13-3, the J gene TRBJ2-5, with TRBD2 matching over 8 bases. The sequence runs out 4 residues before the end of the CDR3; the remainder is reconstructed from the germline J gene. The J segment lost 1 base and the V segment lost 1 base, leaving 2 bases of the junction unmatched. The CDR3 consists of 15 residues. Germline V gene data show CDR1 as NNHDY and CDR2 as SYVADS.

This clone rates as medium-sized. Gene names are mouse gene names. The read stops 4 residues short of the end of the CDR3; the missing end is completed from the germline J gene. V is TRBV1 and J is TRBJ2-1; TRBD2 matches 8 bases. CDR3 size: 17 residues. Trimming at V came to 1 base and at J to 0 bases, leaving 5 bases not matched to a gene. CDR1 and CDR2 (germline): NSQYPW, LRSPGD (reference sequence). Partial CDR3 DNA: TGCACCTGCAGTGCAGGCCTCTGGGGGGCTAACTATGCT. Protein product: CTCSAGLWGANYA. In full, the CDR3 reads CTCSAGLWGANYAEQFF.

This clone is labeled as medium-sized. Here the gene names and germline are mouse. The CDR3 end falls 4 residues outside the read, so it is completed with the germline J gene. This sequence joins TRBV3 and TRBJ2-3; 8 positions match TRBD1. The V gene's germline CDR1 is SNHLY and CDR2 FYNGKV (reference sequence). The V gene end was trimmed by 3 bases and the J gene end by 1 base; junction bases not matched to a gene: 0. The CDR3 contains 14 residues. The covered CDR3 bases are TGTGCCAGCAGCTTGGACAGGGGTGCAGAA. This gives the protein CASSLDRGAE. The whole CDR3 sequence reads CASSLDRGAETLYF. Variable domain in full (rest from reference TRBV3 and TRBJ2-3): GPKVLQIPSHQIIDMGQMVTLNCDPVSNHLYFYWYKQILGQQMEFLVNFYNGKVMEKSKLFKDQFSVERPDGSYFTLKIQPTALEDSAVYFCASSLDRGAETLYFGSGTRLTVL.

This clone was seen at least ten times. These gene names are mouse names. Read coverage stops 4 residues before the CDR3 terminus; the germline J gene supplies the remainder. The chain has TRBV5 and TRBJ2-4; TRBD2 matches 11 bases. The length of the CDR3 is 14 residues. The V gene's germline CDR1 is LGHNA and CDR2 YNLKQL (reference sequence). CDR3 protein: CASSPGLGENTLYF. Partial CDR3 DNA: TGTGCCAGCAGCCCGGGACTGGGGGAAAAC.

This clone came up many times. Gene names and germline refer to mouse. From the germline J gene comes the end of the CDR3, since the read stops 4 residues before it. This rearrangement joins TRBV13-2 to TRBJ2-5; 14 bases map to TRBD2. The junction had 5 bases not matched to a gene; V was cut back by 3 bases and J by 2 bases. Germline V CDR1 and CDR2: NNHNN, SYGAGS (reference sequence). This CDR3 comprises 17 residues. The DNA read from the CDR3 is TGTGCCAGCGGTGGGGGACTGGGGGGGCGCCGCCAAGAC. Protein: CASGGGLGGRRQD. The complete CDR3 sequence is CASGGGLGGRRQDTQYF.